The clone carrying this TCR beta chain was observed many times. The CDR3 length is 13 residues. The J segment lost 4 bases and the V segment lost 7 bases, leaving 2 bases of the junction unmatched. It was with unique molecular identifiers that the TCRbeta library was prepared. TCRdb reanalysed the PCR reads using MiXCR and keeps one entry per CDR3 protein. The sample shows 170,000 or so distinct CDR3 sequences, around 6.8% of them seen only once. The sample belongs to a study of T-cell reconstitution after alpha-beta-depleted transplantation in children. The material was PBMCs from the stem cell graft donor, obtained from the stem cell graft. The V gene is TRBV12-3 or TRBV12-4, the J gene TRBJ2-1, with 9 bases identical to TRBD2. This clonotype was sampled from a human donor who donated a stem cell graft to a child with Wiskott-Aldrich syndrome. DNA for the CDR3: TGTGCCAGCATAGCGGGGGAGTACAATGAGCAGTTCTTC. This sequence encodes CASIAGEYNEQFF.